One sample yielded the 13 T cell receptor beta chains listed below, sequenced in a study of cytomegalovirus exposure and HLA in healthy donors. Vbeta (60) and Jbeta (13) primers were used in the PCR. Repertoires were generated with immunoSEQ multiplex PCR, while TCRdb's copy carries only in-frame clones and drops some. In the table there are about 200,000 clones, more than 60% of which are singletons. Specimen: PBMCs. The receptors stem from a girl aged 2 to 10 in good health and CMV-seronegative.

Only one count was recorded for this clone. V gene TRBV19 combines with J gene TRBJ2-1, with D perhaps matching TRBD2 (5 bases). The germline gives CDR1 LNHDA, CDR2 SQIVND (reference sequence). V was shortened by 5 bases and J by 5 bases, with 10 bases between the two germline ends. The CDR3 runs 13 residues. The CDR3: CASSAGINNEQFF. The CDR3 nucleotides are TGTGCCAGTAGTGCCGGGATTAACAATGAGCAGTTCTTC.

The rearrangement links TRBV5-1 to TRBJ2-1, with 8 bases aligning to TRBD1. V was clipped by 4 bases and J by 7 bases; unmatched bases: 13. There are 16 residues in the CDR3. The germline CDR1 and CDR2 sequences are SGHRS and YFSETQ. The CDR3 sequence is CASSRRDRGGRNEQFF. In nucleotides, the CDR3 is TGCGCCAGCAGCCGACGAGACAGGGGAGGAAGAAATGAGCAGTTCTTC.

The rearrangement links TRBV11-3 to TRBJ1-1; D is unresolved. The CDR3 totals 12 residues. Looked up from germline, CDR1 is SGHNT and CDR2 is YENEEA. Trimming removed 0 bases at V and 7 bases at J, with 6 bases between. CDR3 region: CASSLDRGEAFF. The CDR3 DNA sequence: TGTGCCAGCAGCTTAGATCGGGGTGAAGCTTTCTTT. Variable domain in full (rest from reference TRBV11-3 and TRBJ1-1): EAGVVQSPRYKIIEKKQPVAFWCNPISGHNTLYWYLQNLGQGPELLIRYENEEAVDDSQLPKDRFSAERLKGVDSTLKIQPAELGDSAVYLCASSLDRGEAFFGQGTRLTVV.

The genes are TRBV7-3 and TRBJ1-1; D is possibly TRBD1 (6 bases). This CDR3 is 14 amino acids long. In germline, CDR1 is SGHTA, CDR2 FQGTGA. The ends were cut back, 5 bases at V and 3 bases at J, with 13 bases in the middle. In nucleotides, the CDR3 is TGTGCCAGCAGCCCAGTAACAGGGTACACTGAAGCTTTCTTT. Translating gives CASSPVTGYTEAFF.

A few counts support this clone. In the same sample, other DNA sequences code for this CDR3. J is TRBJ2-7 and V is TRBV5-6; possible D gene TRBD1, 5 bases. The CDR3 is 11 residues long. Deletions cut 1 base from V and 6 bases from J, with 5 bases between. Germline V lookup: CDR1 SGHDT, CDR2 YYEEEE. The CDR3 sequence: CASSLQGEQYF. CDR3 nucleotide sequence: TGTGCCAGCAGCTTGCAGGGCGAGCAGTACTTC.

This sequence joins TRBV4-1 and TRBJ1-1, with unresolved D. The germline V gene has CDR1 MGHRA and CDR2 YSYEKL. CDR3 length: 15 residues. Trimming shortened V by 1 base and J by 1 base, and 10 bases separated the two germline ends. The CDR3 spells CASSQGMRGNTEAFF. In nucleotides, the CDR3 is TGCGCCAGCAGCCAAGGGATGCGAGGGAACACTGAAGCTTTCTTT.

The J gene is TRBJ1-1, the V gene TRBV5-1; D gene unclear. The CDR3 is 13 residues long. V lost 5 bases and J lost 3, with 11 bases in between. Per the germline V gene, CDR1 is SGHRS and CDR2 is YFSETQ. This chain's CDR3 is CASRSRSDTEAFF. CDR3 DNA sequence: TGCGCCAGCAGGTCTAGATCGGACACTGAAGCTTTCTTT. The complete variable domain, with remaining parts taken from reference TRBV5-1 and TRBJ1-1, reads KAGVTQTPRYLIKTRGQQVTLSCSPISGHRSVSWYQQTPGQGLQFLFEYFSETQRNKGNFPGRFSGRQFSNSRSEMNVSTLELGDSALYLCASRSRSDTEAFFGQGTRLTVV.

The chain combines TRBV27 with TRBJ2-5; TRBD1 is a possible D gene (6 bases). The CDR3 has 14 amino acids. The germline CDR1 and CDR2 sequences are MNHEY and SMNVEV (reference sequence). Trimming left V 1 base short and J 5 bases short, with 11 bases between. CDR3: CASSLFGGRETQYF. The CDR3 region has the DNA TGTGCCAGCAGTTTATTTGGGGGCCGGGAGACCCAGTACTTC.

V is TRBV4-1 and J is TRBJ1-4; D is ambiguous. CDR1 is MGHRA and CDR2 is YSYEKL in the germline V gene. Trimming pared 0 bases from V and 6 bases from J, leaving 11 bases between. There are 15 residues in the CDR3. This chain's CDR3 is CASSQDSPLYEKLFF. CDR3 coding DNA: TGCGCCAGCAGCCAAGATTCTCCTCTATATGAAAAACTGTTTTTT.

The chain employs TRBV15 and TRBJ2-7; D might be TRBD1 (6 bases). With 4 bases removed from V and 4 bases from J, the gap between germline ends came to 14 bases. Germline V gives CDR1 LNHNV, CDR2 YYDKDF (reference sequence). The CDR3 is made up of 14 amino acids. The CDR3 DNA reads TGTGCCACCAGCACGGGACACCTAGTTTACGAGCAGTACTTC. Residues: CATSTGHLVYEQYF.

The chain has TRBV5-4 and TRBJ2-7; D is unresolved. The germline V gene encodes CDR1 SGHNT and CDR2 YYREEE (reference sequence). V lost 5 bases, J lost 1 base, and 10 bases lay in between. CDR3 length: 13 residues. The CDR3 sequence: CASRPGPSYEQYF. The CDR3 DNA reads as TGTGCCAGCAGGCCGGGTCCTTCCTACGAGCAGTACTTC.

The V and J genes are TRBV7-3 and TRBJ1-1; 8 bases align to TRBD1. V was pared by 5 bases and J by 2 bases, with 7 bases of the junction left unmatched. Per the germline V gene, CDR1 is SGHTA and CDR2 is FQGTGA. CDR3 length equals 15 residues. The CDR3 bases are TGTGCCAGCAGCCTTACAGGGGGGTCAAACACTGAAGCTTTCTTT. Its protein product is CASSLTGGSNTEAFF.

In this sample, this clone turned up a few times. This chain links TRBV11-2 with TRBJ1-1; D is undetermined. V lost 5 bases, J lost 3 bases, and 10 bases lay in between. Germline V gene data show CDR1 as SGHAT and CDR2 as FQNNGV. The CDR3 sequence is 13 residues long. This CDR3 reads CASSPRRDTEAFF. As DNA, the CDR3 is TGTGCCAGCAGCCCCCGCCGGGACACTGAAGCTTTCTTT. Filled out from reference TRBV11-2 and TRBJ1-1, the complete variable domain reads EAGVAQSPRYKIIEKRQSVAFWCNPISGHATLYWYQQILGQGPKLLIQFQNNGVVDDSQLPKDRFSAERLKGVDSTLKIQPAKLEDSAVYLCASSPRRDTEAFFGQGTRLTVV.